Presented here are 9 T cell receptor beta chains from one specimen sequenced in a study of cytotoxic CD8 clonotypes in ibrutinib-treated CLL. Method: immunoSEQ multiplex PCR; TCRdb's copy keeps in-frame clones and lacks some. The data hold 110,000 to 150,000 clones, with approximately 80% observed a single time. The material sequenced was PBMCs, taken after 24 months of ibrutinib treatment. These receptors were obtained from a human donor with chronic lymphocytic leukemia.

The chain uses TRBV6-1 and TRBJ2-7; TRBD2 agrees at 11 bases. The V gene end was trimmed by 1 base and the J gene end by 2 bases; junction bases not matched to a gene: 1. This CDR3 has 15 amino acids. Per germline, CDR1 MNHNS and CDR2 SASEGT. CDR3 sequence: CASSEGLAGPYEQYF. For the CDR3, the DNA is TGTGCCAGCAGTGAAGGACTAGCGGGGCCCTACGAGCAGTACTTC.

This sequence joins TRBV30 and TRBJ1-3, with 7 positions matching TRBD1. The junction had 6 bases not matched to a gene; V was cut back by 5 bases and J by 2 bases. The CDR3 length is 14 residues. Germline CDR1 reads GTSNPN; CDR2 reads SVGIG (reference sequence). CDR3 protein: CAWEGQFPGNTIYF. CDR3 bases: TGTGCCTGGGAGGGACAGTTCCCTGGAAACACCATATATTTT.

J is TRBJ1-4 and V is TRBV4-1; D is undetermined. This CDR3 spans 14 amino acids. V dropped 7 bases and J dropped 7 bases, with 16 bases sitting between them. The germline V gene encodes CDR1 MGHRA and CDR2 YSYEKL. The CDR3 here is CASTPADGIEKLFF. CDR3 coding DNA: TGCGCCAGCACCCCCGCGGACGGGATTGAAAAACTGTTTTTT.

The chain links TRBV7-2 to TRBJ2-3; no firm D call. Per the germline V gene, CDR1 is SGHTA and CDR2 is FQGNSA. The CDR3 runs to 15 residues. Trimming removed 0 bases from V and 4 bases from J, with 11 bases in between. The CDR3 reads CASSLAGLVADTQYF. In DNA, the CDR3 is TGTGCCAGCAGCTTAGCAGGGCTAGTGGCAGATACGCAGTATTTT.

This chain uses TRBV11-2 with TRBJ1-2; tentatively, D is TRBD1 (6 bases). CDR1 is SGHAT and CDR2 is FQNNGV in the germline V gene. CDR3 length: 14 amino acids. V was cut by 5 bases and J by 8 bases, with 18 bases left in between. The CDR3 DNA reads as TGTGCCAGCAGCCCTGGGGGCTCAGTAGGGGGCTACACCTTC. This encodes CASSPGGSVGGYTF.

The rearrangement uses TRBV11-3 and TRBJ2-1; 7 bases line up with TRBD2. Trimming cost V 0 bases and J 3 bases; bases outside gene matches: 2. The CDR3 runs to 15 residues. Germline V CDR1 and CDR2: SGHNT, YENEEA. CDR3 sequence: CASSLDLADYNEQFF. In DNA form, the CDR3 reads TGTGCCAGCAGCTTAGATCTAGCGGACTACAATGAGCAGTTCTTC.

CDR3 nucleotide sequence: TGTGCCACCAGCAGCCCCGGGACAGCAACTAATGAAAAACTGTTTTTT. Encoded protein: CATSSPGTATNEKLFF. The V gene is TRBV15, the J gene TRBJ1-4, with 7 nucleotides matching TRBD1. CDR1 is LNHNV, CDR2 YYDKDF, per germline (reference sequence). V gave up 3 bases and J gave up 0 bases; unmatched junction bases: 4. The CDR3 covers 16 residues.

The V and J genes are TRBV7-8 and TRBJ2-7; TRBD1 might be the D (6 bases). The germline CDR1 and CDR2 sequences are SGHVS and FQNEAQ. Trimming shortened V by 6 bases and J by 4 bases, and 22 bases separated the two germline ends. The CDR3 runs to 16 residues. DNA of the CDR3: TGTGCCAGCAGACCCGTGGGGGCCGGGCAGCAATACGAGCAGTACTTC. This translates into CASRPVGAGQQYEQYF.

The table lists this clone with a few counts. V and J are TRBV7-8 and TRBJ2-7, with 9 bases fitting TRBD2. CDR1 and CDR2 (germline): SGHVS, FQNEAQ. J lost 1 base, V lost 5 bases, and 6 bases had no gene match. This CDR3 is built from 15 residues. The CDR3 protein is CASSPREGRSYEQYF. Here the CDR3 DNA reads TGTGCCAGCAGCCCGCGGGAGGGGCGGTCCTACGAGCAGTACTTC.